This T cell receptor (beta chain) was documented in a study of blood T cell repertoires in COVID-19. At the level of the study: The United States, Italy and Spain were the sources of the acute and convalescent COVID-19 samples. The cDNA or gDNA used as material had been derived from T cells, B-cell-depleted T cells, or PBMCs.

Enrolment of Seattle patients took place during active infection, and they were followed longitudinally. The CDR3 is 17 amino acids. The germline V gene has CDR1 KGHSH and CDR2 LQKENI. Trimming cost V 4 bases and J 3 bases; bases outside gene matches: 12. Per the original methods: Amplification from reference gene primers served as the basis for estimated nucleated cell counts. Clones were read by immunoSEQ multiplex PCR, and TCRdb kept only the in-frame ones, dropping some. V, J and clone size reflect that table, while D and trimming were determined from the DNA. The top ten hold just over 2.5% of the sample, which has under 95,000 clones, approximately 93% seen once.

This sequence was found in a man aged 45-65 years with COVID-19, enrolled during active disease. The rearrangement uses TRBV18 and TRBJ1-1; 9 bases are shared with TRBD1. Sequenced sample: peripheral blood. This CDR3 reads CASSQTPGQGWDTEAFF. CDR3 sequence (DNA): TGTGCCAGCTCACAAACTCCGGGACAGGGTTGGGACACTGAAGCTTTCTTT.